This T cell receptor (beta chain) was sequenced during a study of blood T cell repertoires in COVID-19. The method was immunoSEQ multiplex PCR; TCRdb's version includes in-frame clones alone and lacks a portion of them. The profile shows 200,000 to 250,000 clones, about 82% of them singletons. Enrolled during active infection, Seattle patients were then followed longitudinally. V gave up 4 bases and J gave up 4 bases; unmatched junction bases: 8. The CDR3 consists of 16 residues. Germline CDR1 MNHNY, CDR2 SVGAGI (reference sequence). The table lists this clone with a count of one. The sequence came from a man aged 45-60 years with COVID-19, enrolled during active disease. This chain joins TRBV6-6 and TRBJ1-1; 11 bases agree with TRBD1. The sequenced sample consisted of peripheral blood. This chain's CDR3 is CASSSQRDRGATEAFF. Here the CDR3 DNA reads TGTGCCAGCAGTTCCCAACGGGACAGGGGGGCCACTGAAGCTTTCTTT.